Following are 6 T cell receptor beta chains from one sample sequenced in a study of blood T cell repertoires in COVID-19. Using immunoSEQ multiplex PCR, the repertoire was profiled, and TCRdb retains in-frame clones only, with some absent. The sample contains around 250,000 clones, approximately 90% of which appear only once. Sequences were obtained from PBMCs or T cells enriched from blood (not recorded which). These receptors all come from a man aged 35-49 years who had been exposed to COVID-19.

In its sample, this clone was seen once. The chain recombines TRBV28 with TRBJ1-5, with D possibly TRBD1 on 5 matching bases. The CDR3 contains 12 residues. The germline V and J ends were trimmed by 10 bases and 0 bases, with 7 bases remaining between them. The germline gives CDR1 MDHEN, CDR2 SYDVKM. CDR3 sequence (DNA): TGTGCCACCACAGGTAGCAATCAGCCCCAGCATTTT. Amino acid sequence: CATTGSNQPQHF.

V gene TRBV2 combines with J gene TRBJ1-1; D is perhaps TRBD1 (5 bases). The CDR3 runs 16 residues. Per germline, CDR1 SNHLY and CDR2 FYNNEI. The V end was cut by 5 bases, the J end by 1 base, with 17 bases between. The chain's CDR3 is CASSPRMGGENTEAFF. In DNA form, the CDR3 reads TGTGCCAGCAGTCCCCGGATGGGGGGGGAGAACACTGAAGCTTTCTTT.

The CDR3 DNA sequence: TGTGCCAGCAGCCTGCGGGACAGGGGAGTCCAAGAGACCCAGTACTTC. It yields the protein CASSLRDRGVQETQYF. The V and J genes are TRBV7-4 and TRBJ2-5; 10 bases align to TRBD1. The CDR3 sequence is 16 residues long. Germline V gene lookup returns CDR1 SGHVT and CDR2 SQSDAQ. J lost 1 base, V lost 5 bases, and 7 bases had no gene match.

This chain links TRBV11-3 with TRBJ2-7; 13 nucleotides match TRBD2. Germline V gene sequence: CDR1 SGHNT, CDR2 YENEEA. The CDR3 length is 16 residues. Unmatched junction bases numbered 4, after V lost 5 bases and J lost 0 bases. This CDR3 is CASSPTSGRYSYEQYF. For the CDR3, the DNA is TGTGCCAGCAGCCCGACTAGCGGGAGGTACTCCTACGAGCAGTACTTC.

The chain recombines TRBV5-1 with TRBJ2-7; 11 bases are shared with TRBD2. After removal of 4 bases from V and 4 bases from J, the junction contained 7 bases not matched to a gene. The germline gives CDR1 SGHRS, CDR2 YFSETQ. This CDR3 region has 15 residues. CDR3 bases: TGCGCCAGCAGCATCACCGGGACTAGCGGTTACGAGCAGTACTTC. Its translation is CASSITGTSGYEQYF.

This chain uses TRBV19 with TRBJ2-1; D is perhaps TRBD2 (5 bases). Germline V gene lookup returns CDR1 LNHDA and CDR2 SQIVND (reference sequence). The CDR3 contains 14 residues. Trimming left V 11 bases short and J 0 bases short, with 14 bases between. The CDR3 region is CAASEGSSYNEQFF. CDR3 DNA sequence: TGTGCCGCCTCAGAGGGAAGCTCCTACAATGAGCAGTTCTTC.